The 2 T cell receptor beta chains given below trace back to one sample, sequenced in a study of OX40 agonist ivuxolimab in advanced cancers. Some clones are missing from TCRdb's copy, which holds only in-frame ones; the method was immunoSEQ multiplex PCR. The sample contains about 55,000 clones, 77% of which appear only once. The specimen was CD4+ or CD8+ T cells sorted from blood, collected in a trial of the OX40 agonist ivuxolimab. Every receptor here comes from an adult with an advanced solid tumor such as melanoma, head and neck, liver or kidney cancer.

The chain couples TRBV5-4 to TRBJ2-3, with D maybe TRBD2 (7 bases). Looked up from germline, CDR1 is SGHNT and CDR2 is YYREEE (reference sequence). The CDR3 runs 16 residues. Trimming stripped 7 bases from V and 2 bases from J, with 20 bases between. In DNA, the CDR3 is TGTGCCAGCGGGGGGGGCGGAGGCCCCCTCACAGATACGCAGTATTTT. This translates into CASGGGGGPLTDTQYF.

J is TRBJ2-3 and V is TRBV29-1, with TRBD1 matching 8 bases. In germline, CDR1 is SQVTM, CDR2 ANQGSEA. With V trimmed by 6 bases and J by 0 bases, 5 bases remained unmatched. CDR3 length: 14 amino acids. The DNA for the CDR3 is TGCAGCGTCCCCCAGGGGGCTAGCACAGATACGCAGTATTTT. It is translated as CSVPQGASTDTQYF.